Each of the 31 T cell receptor beta chains below was sequenced from the same sample in a study of T cell responses to AZD1222 COVID-19 vaccine. Generated by immunoSEQ multiplex PCR, the TCRdb table keeps only in-frame clones and is missing some. The sample comprises some 110,000 clones, approximately 90% of which are singletons, and roughly 7% rests with the top ten. The sample consisted of peripheral blood, taken 28 days after the second AZD1222 dose. Receptors originate from an adult who received the AZD1222 COVID-19 vaccine.

This CDR3 reads CASSPFLDTQYF. CDR3 sequence (DNA): TGTGCCAGCAGCCCCTTCCTGGATACGCAGTATTTT. The gene calls are TRBV14 and TRBJ2-3, with D unclear. This CDR3 is 12 amino acids long. Between the trimmed V and J ends, which lost 4 bases and 6 bases, there was a span of 8 bases. Germline values: CDR1 SGHDN, CDR2 FVKESK.

Concerning this clone: The same CDR3 also results from other DNA sequences found in this sample. This chain connects TRBV24-1 to TRBJ1-5, with D hard to call. CDR1 is KGHDR and CDR2 is SFDVKD in the germline V gene. The CDR3 is 12 residues long. Between the trimmed V and J ends, which lost 0 bases and 6 bases, there was a span of 2 bases. The CDR3 here is CATSDLGQPQHF. The CDR3 coding sequence is TGTGCCACCAGTGATTTGGGTCAGCCCCAGCATTTT.

The CDR3 DNA sequence: TGTGCCAGCAGGCCGGGACTAGCGGGAGGGTCAGATACGCAGTATTTT. This encodes CASRPGLAGGSDTQYF. The V gene is TRBV2, the J gene TRBJ2-3; 16 nucleotides agree with TRBD2. CDR3 length: 16 residues. The J segment lost 4 bases and the V segment lost 6 bases, leaving 4 bases of the junction unmatched. Germline lookup yields CDR1 SNHLY and CDR2 FYNNEI. Drawing the rest from reference TRBV2 and TRBJ2-3, the complete variable domain is EPEVTQTPSHQVTQMGQEVILRCVPISNHLYFYWYRQILGQKVEFLVSFYNNEISEKSEIFDDQFSVERPDGSNFTLKIRSTKLEDSAMYFCASRPGLAGGSDTQYFGPGTRLTVL.

The rearrangement joins TRBV11-2 to TRBJ1-1; D not certain. V lost 1 base and J 0 bases, leaving 6 bases between the germline ends. The germline CDR1 and CDR2 sequences are SGHAT and FQNNGV. CDR3 size: 14 residues. The CDR3 bases are TGTGCCAGCAGCTTAGTGCCCTTGAACACTGAAGCTTTCTTT. Its translation: CASSLVPLNTEAFF.

The genes are TRBV9 and TRBJ1-6, with D maybe TRBD1 (5 bases). The CDR3 length is 15 residues. The V end lost 0 bases, the J end lost 1 base, and 5 bases lay between the germline ends. Germline V CDR1 and CDR2: SGDLS, YYNGEE. The CDR3 DNA is TGTGCCAGCAGCGTAGGGGGGTCCTATAATTCACCCCTCCACTTT. This sequence encodes CASSVGGSYNSPLHF.

V and J are TRBV5-1 and TRBJ1-3, with 11 nucleotides matching TRBD1. V gave up 4 bases and J gave up 4 bases; unmatched junction bases: 7. Germline assignment: CDR1 SGHRS and CDR2 YFSETQ. The CDR3 length is 16 residues. In nucleotides, the CDR3 is TGCGCCAGCAGCCCGAGGACAGGGGGCAAAGGAAACACCATATATTTT. This encodes CASSPRTGGKGNTIYF.

V and J are TRBV4-2 and TRBJ2-7; D is possibly TRBD2 (6 bases). The CDR3 spans 13 residues. V was trimmed by 9 bases and J by 2 bases, leaving 14 bases between them. Germline CDR1 LGHNA, CDR2 YNFKEQ. CDR3 sequence reads: CARQRDCAYEQYF. DNA for the CDR3: TGTGCCAGACAACGGGACTGTGCCTACGAGCAGTACTTC.

J is TRBJ1-3 and V is TRBV5-1; D possibly corresponds to TRBD1 (5 bases). In germline, CDR1 is SGHRS, CDR2 YFSETQ. Trimming left V 10 bases short and J 1 base short, with 15 bases between. This CDR3 region has 14 residues. This CDR3 is CACRPGVSGNTIYF. The CDR3 DNA follows: TGCGCCTGCCGCCCGGGGGTTTCTGGAAACACCATATATTTT.

The CDR3 spells CASSPEEGRTQYF. The CDR3, as DNA: TGTGCCAGCAGTCCTGAGGAAGGGAGGACGCAGTATTTT. This chain links TRBV28 with TRBJ2-3; tentative D call: TRBD2 (6 bases). The germline gives CDR1 MDHEN, CDR2 SYDVKM. V was clipped by 5 bases and J by 9 bases, with 15 bases between them. The CDR3 runs 13 residues.

V and J are TRBV7-2 and TRBJ2-2, with D tentatively TRBD1 (5 bases). V was clipped by 5 bases and J by 5 bases, with 12 bases between them. The germline gives CDR1 SGHTA, CDR2 FQGNSA. This CDR3 spans 14 amino acids. CDR3 bases: TGTGCCAGCAGCGCCATCAGGGTTACCGGGGAGCTGTTTTTT. Protein: CASSAIRVTGELFF.

The rearrangement uses TRBV9 and TRBJ2-5; no clear D. Trimming cost V 3 bases and J 5 bases, with 11 bases left between them. The V gene's germline CDR1 is SGDLS and CDR2 YYNGEE. This CDR3 is 13 amino acids long. CDR3 amino acids: CASSDVMEETQYF. Written as DNA, the CDR3 is TGTGCCAGCAGCGACGTAATGGAGGAGACCCAGTACTTC.

The rearrangement uses TRBV29-1 and TRBJ2-1, with D perhaps being TRBD1 or TRBD2 (5 bases each). V was pared by 1 base and J by 0 bases, with 10 bases between. The CDR3 length is 15 residues. CDR1 is SQVTM, CDR2 ANQGSEA, per germline. CDR3 sequence reads: CSVEGGASSYNEQFF. The CDR3 DNA is TGCAGCGTTGAAGGAGGGGCGAGCTCCTACAATGAGCAGTTCTTC.

V is TRBV5-8 and J is TRBJ2-5; 14 nucleotides agree with TRBD2. V lost 5 bases, J lost 7 bases, and 13 bases stayed unmatched. The CDR3 totals 17 residues. Germline V CDR1 and CDR2: SGHTS, YDEGEE. The CDR3 protein is CASRSGTSGGAVGTQYF. CDR3 bases: TGTGCCAGCAGATCCGGGACTAGCGGGGGCGCCGTTGGGACCCAGTACTTC.

This chain links TRBV7-9 with TRBJ1-2, with D tentatively TRBD1 (6 bases). Trimming shortened V by 8 bases and J by 3 bases, and 19 bases separated the two germline ends. The germline V gene encodes CDR1 SEHNR and CDR2 FQNEAQ (reference sequence). The CDR3 totals 15 residues. CDR3 DNA: TGTGCCAGCGGGGTTAGTGCGGGGGCCGACTATGGCTACACCTTC. It specifies CASGVSAGADYGYTF.

V gene TRBV19 combines with J gene TRBJ2-1; tentatively, D is TRBD1 or TRBD2 (5 bases each). This CDR3 comprises 13 residues. Looked up from germline, CDR1 is LNHDA and CDR2 is SQIVND (reference sequence). V was shortened by 4 bases and J by 5 bases, with 9 bases between the two germline ends. CDR3 bases: TGTGCCAGTAGTAGGGACGGAGACAATGAGCAGTTCTTC. Its protein product is CASSRDGDNEQFF.

CDR3 sequence (DNA): TGTGCCAGCAGCCGACAGGGGTACACTGAAGCTTTCTTT. Its translation: CASSRQGYTEAFF. The chain has TRBV7-8 and TRBJ1-1, with TRBD1 identical over 8 bases. Germline-derived CDR1 and CDR2 are SGHVS and FQNEAQ. The CDR3 is made up of 13 amino acids. Losses at the gene ends were 5 bases for V and 3 bases for J; bases not matched to a gene: 2.

The chain has TRBV5-1 and TRBJ1-6; 9 nucleotides align to TRBD1. The CDR3 is made up of 14 amino acids. The germline gives CDR1 SGHRS, CDR2 YFSETQ. After removal of 4 bases from V and 6 bases from J, the junction contained 2 bases not matched to a gene. The DNA for the CDR3 is TGCGCCAGCAGCCGGGACAGGGTTAATTCACCCCTCCACTTT. Its protein is CASSRDRVNSPLHF.

The V call is TRBV27, the J call TRBJ2-2; possibly TRBD1 or TRBD2 for D (5 bases each). The CDR3 is 14 amino acids. Looked up from germline, CDR1 is MNHEY and CDR2 is SMNVEV (reference sequence). Trimming pared 1 base from V and 6 bases from J, leaving 9 bases between. The CDR3 DNA follows: TGTGCCAGCAGTTTATTTAGAGGGGCCGGGGAGCTGTTTTTT. Its translation: CASSLFRGAGELFF.

The V and J genes are TRBV4-1 and TRBJ2-5, with D maybe TRBD2 (7 bases). The V end was cut by 1 base, the J end by 7 bases, with 13 bases between. The CDR3 has 14 amino acids. Germline lookup yields CDR1 MGHRA and CDR2 YSYEKL. The CDR3 DNA follows: TGCGCCAGCAGCCAAGTAGGGGGGGCCGCGACCCAGTACTTC. Its protein product is CASSQVGGAATQYF.

The chain has TRBV6-4 and TRBJ1-6; D call uncertain. Per germline, CDR1 MRHNA and CDR2 SNTAGT. This CDR3 comprises 10 residues. V lost 4 bases, J lost 10 bases, and 2 bases lay in between. CDR3 nucleotides: TGTGCCAGCAGTGCCTCACCCCTCCACTTT. It is translated as CASSASPLHF.

This chain links TRBV5-1 with TRBJ1-3; 8 positions match TRBD1. This CDR3 contains 15 residues. Germline CDR1 is SGHRS and CDR2 is YFSETQ. Germline trimming cut 4 bases from V and 0 bases from J; bases unmatched to any gene: 3. The DNA for the CDR3 is TGCGCCAGCAGCACAGGACAGGGCTCTGGAAACACCATATATTTT. Encoded protein: CASSTGQGSGNTIYF. Looking up the rest from reference TRBV5-1 and TRBJ1-3 gives the full variable domain: KAGVTQTPRYLIKTRGQQVTLSCSPISGHRSVSWYQQTPGQGLQFLFEYFSETQRNKGNFPGRFSGRQFSNSRSEMNVSTLELGDSALYLCASSTGQGSGNTIYFGEGSWLTVV.

The CDR3 DNA follows: TGCAGCGTTGGGGCGCCCGGGGGCGCGAAAAACACTGAAGCTTTCTTT. It is translated as CSVGAPGGAKNTEAFF. This chain connects TRBV29-1 to TRBJ1-1, with D maybe TRBD1 (6 bases). Germline V CDR1 and CDR2: SQVTM, ANQGSEA. This CDR3 is built from 16 residues. Trimming cost V 4 bases and J 2 bases, with 20 bases left between them.

The chain recombines TRBV24-1 with TRBJ2-3; 9 bases are shared with TRBD1. CDR1 and CDR2 from the germline V gene are KGHDR and SFDVKD. This CDR3 region has 18 residues. V lost 12 bases to trimming and J lost 0 bases; unmatched junction nucleotides: 18. The CDR3 region is CAPLPGTGPVSSTDTQYF. CDR3 nucleotide sequence: TGTGCCCCCTTGCCCGGGACAGGGCCAGTATCTAGCACAGATACGCAGTATTTT.

The chain recombines TRBV2 with TRBJ2-7; D unclear. This CDR3 is 13 amino acids long. V was clipped by 3 bases and J by 1 base, with 7 bases between them. Germline lookup yields CDR1 SNHLY and CDR2 FYNNEI. The CDR3 region has the DNA TGTGCCAGCAGTGAGGTGGGGTCCTACGAGCAGTACTTC. Translation gives CASSEVGSYEQYF.

The gene calls are TRBV2 and TRBJ1-1, with D possibly matching TRBD1 (5 bases). The germline V gene encodes CDR1 SNHLY and CDR2 FYNNEI. V was clipped by 7 bases and J by 3 bases, with 15 bases between them. This CDR3 has 14 residues. CDR3 in DNA: TGTGCCAGCACCGAAAGGGGCCTTTACACTGAAGCTTTCTTT. It translates to CASTERGLYTEAFF.

The chain couples TRBV7-9 to TRBJ2-2, with 8 bases aligning to TRBD1. CDR3 length: 18 amino acids. Germline CDR1 SEHNR, CDR2 FQNEAQ (reference sequence). The J segment lost 0 bases and the V segment lost 1 base, leaving 7 bases of the junction unmatched. CDR3 in amino acids: CASSLDFLGQANTGELFF. In DNA form, the CDR3 reads TGTGCCAGCAGCTTAGACTTTTTGGGACAGGCGAACACCGGGGAGCTGTTTTTT.

The chain joins TRBV11-2 to TRBJ2-1, with 11 bases aligning to TRBD2. The V segment lost 5 bases and the J segment 8 bases; nucleotides outside the gene matches: 8. The CDR3 consists of 15 residues. Germline V gene lookup returns CDR1 SGHAT and CDR2 FQNNGV. The CDR3 nucleotides read TGTGCCAGCAGCCCCGGGACTAGCGGCGCTTATGAGCAGTTCTTC. Translation: CASSPGTSGAYEQFF.

In this sample, this clone turned up once. CDR3 nucleotides: TGTGCCAGCAGCCCTAGCGGGAGGAGGCACGAGCAGTACTTC. It codes for CASSPSGRRHEQYF. The V call is TRBV7-3, the J call TRBJ2-7, with 11 nucleotides matching TRBD2. Trimming removed 5 bases from V and 5 bases from J; junction bases left unmatched: 5. The CDR3 sequence is 14 residues long. CDR1 and CDR2 (germline): SGHTA, FQGTGA.

The chain combines TRBV6-5 with TRBJ1-2, with D perhaps TRBD1 (5 bases). CDR1 and CDR2 from the germline V gene are MNHEY and SVGAGI. This CDR3 is built from 14 residues. Between the trimmed V and J ends, which lost 5 bases and 2 bases, there was a span of 12 bases. The CDR3 sequence is CASSPLGGNYGYTF. In DNA form, the CDR3 reads TGTGCCAGCAGTCCTCTGGGGGGGAACTATGGCTACACCTTC.

This chain connects TRBV5-1 to TRBJ1-4; perhaps TRBD1 as D (5 bases). Trimming took off 1 base at V and 5 bases at J, with 6 bases between the two ends. The CDR3 spans 13 residues. Germline loops: CDR1 SGHRS, CDR2 YFSETQ. The CDR3 spells CASSLTGNEKLFF. The CDR3 DNA sequence: TGCGCCAGCAGCTTGACAGGCAATGAAAAACTGTTTTTT.

This clone appeared a single time. The chain links TRBV28 to TRBJ1-4; a possible D gene is TRBD1 (5 bases). V was shortened by 8 bases and J by 8 bases, with 24 bases between the two germline ends. The CDR3 sequence is 16 residues long. Germline lookup yields CDR1 MDHEN and CDR2 SYDVKM. The CDR3 sequence: CASRQNTQRGSEKLFF. CDR3 nucleotide sequence: TGTGCCAGCCGCCAAAACACCCAGCGGGGGAGCGAAAAACTGTTTTTT.